A selection of T cell receptor beta chains follows, all from one sample in a study of long-term antiretroviral therapy in people with HIV. TCRdb keeps only in-frame clones here, not all; method: immunoSEQ multiplex PCR. The profile shows under 20,000 clones, roughly 78% of them singletons. The input for sequencing was unsorted PBMCs, taken 0.2 years after starting antiretroviral therapy. These receptors all come from a middle-aged woman with HIV. The conserved cysteine and the conserved F or W are not part of the CDR3 here. Clone size is shown for a subset of rows, as once, few, many or a class of expanded clone.

abundance: NA; v_gene: TRBV4-2; j_gene: TRBJ1-1; CDR3aa: ASSQEGAGSWTEAF
abundance: NA; v_gene: TRBV2; j_gene: TRBJ1-6; CDR3aa: ASSEEGSSPLH
abundance: NA; v_gene: TRBV29-1; j_gene: TRBJ2-7; CDR3aa: SVEFSRGYEQY
abundance: NA; v_gene: TRBV4-2; j_gene: TRBJ2-2; CDR3aa: ASSQEEIGTGGRRSNTGELF
abundance: NA; v_gene: TRBV7-2; j_gene: TRBJ2-7; CDR3aa: ASSLALAASYEQY
abundance: NA; v_gene: TRBV10-3; j_gene: TRBJ2-3; CDR3aa: AITGTSGTTQY
abundance: NA; v_gene: TRBV25-1; j_gene: TRBJ1-5; CDR3aa: ASSELEGTQPQH
abundance: NA; v_gene: TRBV27; j_gene: TRBJ1-1; CDR3aa: ASSPSGGANTEAF
abundance: NA; v_gene: TRBV5-1; j_gene: TRBJ2-5; CDR3aa: ASSLALAGLYQETQY
abundance: NA; v_gene: TRBV7-9; j_gene: TRBJ1-1; CDR3aa: ASSLWEGTEAF
abundance: few; v_gene: TRBV11-2; j_gene: TRBJ1-2; CDR3aa: ASSLETRDHGFYGYT
abundance: NA; v_gene: TRBV27; j_gene: TRBJ2-2; CDR3aa: ASSFGGSPGELF
abundance: NA; v_gene: TRBV7-2; j_gene: TRBJ2-3; CDR3aa: ASSLAGGRGTDTQY
abundance: NA; v_gene: TRBV6-5; j_gene: TRBJ2-7; CDR3aa: ASSQTGTGGYEQY
abundance: few; v_gene: TRBV11-3; j_gene: TRBJ2-7; CDR3aa: ASSGYGGDPSEQY
abundance: NA; v_gene: TRBV4-2; j_gene: TRBJ1-4; CDR3aa: ASSQDSASA
abundance: few; v_gene: TRBV4-2; j_gene: TRBJ1-5; CDR3aa: ASSQGGQLGRQPQH
abundance: NA; v_gene: TRBV19; j_gene: TRBJ1-2; CDR3aa: ASSIDGTGSPFDGYT
abundance: few; v_gene: TRBV7-9; j_gene: TRBJ2-3; CDR3aa: ASSLRGEFPTDTQY
abundance: NA; v_gene: TRBV27; j_gene: TRBJ1-1; CDR3aa: ASRESRNTEAF
abundance: NA; v_gene: TRBV7-9; j_gene: TRBJ1-2; CDR3aa: ASSSDYGYT
abundance: few; v_gene: TRBV7-8; j_gene: TRBJ1-6; CDR3aa: ASSLAPGTANSPLH
abundance: NA; v_gene: TRBV6-5; j_gene: TRBJ1-1; CDR3aa: ASSEMGAATEAF
abundance: NA; v_gene: TRBV5-4; j_gene: TRBJ2-5; CDR3aa: ASSSPKTGGGLETQY
abundance: NA; v_gene: TRBV6-7; j_gene: TRBJ2-7; CDR3aa: ASSEGLAVYPYEQY
abundance: NA; v_gene: TRBV5-6; j_gene: TRBJ2-5; CDR3aa: ASSSAEGTQETQY
abundance: NA; v_gene: TRBV7-6; j_gene: TRBJ2-5; CDR3aa: ASTARGREETQY
abundance: NA; v_gene: TRBV11-3; j_gene: TRBJ1-2; CDR3aa: ASSLSGATSYGYT
abundance: NA; v_gene: TRBV15; j_gene: TRBJ1-1; CDR3aa: ATSRDPNRYGNTEAF
abundance: NA; v_gene: TRBV7-8; j_gene: TRBJ1-6; CDR3aa: ASSLGWDSPLH
abundance: NA; v_gene: TRBV7-2; j_gene: TRBJ1-2; CDR3aa: ASSLNGRKLANYGYT
abundance: once; v_gene: TRBV15; j_gene: TRBJ2-1; CDR3aa: ATSRSTLDEQF
abundance: NA; v_gene: TRBV5-6; j_gene: TRBJ2-7; CDR3aa: ASSYGTLGPEQY
abundance: NA; v_gene: TRBV19; j_gene: TRBJ1-2; CDR3aa: ASSSGRTQWGYT
abundance: NA; v_gene: TRBV5-1; j_gene: TRBJ2-7; CDR3aa: ASSLGGSSYEQY
abundance: NA; v_gene: TRBV12-5; j_gene: TRBJ2-1; CDR3aa: ASGSWTVHGNEQF
abundance: NA; v_gene: TRBV6-5; j_gene: TRBJ1-2; CDR3aa: ASSEPGGFYGYT
abundance: NA; v_gene: TRBV7-2; j_gene: TRBJ2-2; CDR3aa: ASSVGTGGAVAGWF
abundance: NA; v_gene: TRBV29-1; j_gene: TRBJ1-5; CDR3aa: SVATERGQPQH
abundance: few; v_gene: TRBV14; j_gene: TRBJ1-2; CDR3aa: ASSQRVNYGYT
abundance: NA; v_gene: TRBV19; j_gene: TRBJ1-2; CDR3aa: ASSDLRGRGYGYT
abundance: NA; v_gene: TRBV5-6; j_gene: TRBJ2-1; CDR3aa: ASSLFTGTNEQF
abundance: few; v_gene: TRBV6-1; j_gene: TRBJ2-5; CDR3aa: ASSEPGVGTQY
abundance: NA; v_gene: TRBV7-9; j_gene: TRBJ1-1; CDR3aa: ASSLGAPQGAYGTEAF
abundance: NA; v_gene: TRBV5-1; j_gene: TRBJ2-5; CDR3aa: ASSVSGTYQETQY
abundance: NA; v_gene: TRBV5-1; j_gene: TRBJ1-3; CDR3aa: ASSLYGPPSSGNTIY
abundance: NA; v_gene: TRBV27; j_gene: TRBJ2-5; CDR3aa: ASRRPSQETQY
abundance: NA; v_gene: TRBV19; j_gene: TRBJ1-2; CDR3aa: ASRIAGGALHGYT